This is a list of T cell receptor beta chains from one sample in a study of Graves' ophthalmopathy and Graves' hyperthyroidism. TCRdb reprocessed the multiplex PCR reads via MiXCR and lists one record per CDR3 protein. Of fewer than 650,000 distinct CDR3 sequences in the sample, 22% were seen once. The sample comprised peripheral blood. Receptors originate from a woman younger than 30 with stable Graves' hyperthyroidism. Some clones in this sample may be carry-over from other donors' samples. Each CDR3 is given with its conserved first and last residue. D genes are given only for firm matches. The size of a clone is reported for some rows only, either as once, few or many, or as a class for expanded clones.

CDR3aa | CDR3nt | j_gene | abundance | d_gene | v_gene
CSAREAWSYEQYF | TGCAGTGCTAGAGAGGCATGGAGCTACGAGCAGTACTTC | TRBJ2-7 | many | . | TRBV20-1
CSVEDGYYGYTF | TGCAGCGTTGAGGACGGATACTATGGCTACACCTTC | TRBJ1-2 | many | . | TRBV29-1
CASRRQTNIQYF | TGTGCCAGCCGACGGCAAACAAACATTCAGTACTTC | TRBJ2-4 | . | . | TRBV12-3/TRBV12-4
CSARDRRQDGRGVNIKYF | TGCAGTGCTAGAGATCGGCGACAGGACGGGAGGGGGGTAAACATTAAGTACTTC | TRBJ2-4 | many | TRBD2 | TRBV20-1
CASSFETGGLSAEAFF | TGTGCCAGCAGCTTCGAGACAGGGGGGTTGTCTGCTGAAGCTTTCTTT | TRBJ1-1 | . | TRBD1 | TRBV11-1
CASSLTGGTYEQYF | TGTGCCAGCAGTCTAACAGGGGGCACCTACGAGCAGTACTTC | TRBJ2-7 | many | TRBD1 | TRBV27
CASSLATGVAGELFF | TGCGCCAGCAGCTTGGCCACGGGGGTCGCCGGGGAGCTGTTTTTT | TRBJ2-2 | many | . | TRBV5-1
CASTLDRVMAGNTIYF | TGTGCCAGCACCCTCGACAGGGTGATGGCTGGAAACACCATATATTTT | TRBJ1-3 | few | TRBD1 | TRBV28
CASSVTQGSGEQYF | TGTGCCAGCAGTGTCACACAGGGGTCGGGCGAGCAGTACTTC | TRBJ2-7 | many | TRBD1 | TRBV6-1
CASSSRGGDLAGQPQHF | TGTGCCAGCAGCTCTCGCGGGGGGGACCTAGCAGGGCAGCCCCAGCATTTT | TRBJ1-5 | many | . | TRBV28
CASILGPYYEQYF | TGTGCCAGCATCCTGGGTCCCTACTACGAGCAGTACTTC | TRBJ2-7 | . | . | TRBV2
CVSSQRDSKETQYF | TGTGTCAGCTCACAACGGGACTCCAAAGAGACCCAGTACTTC | TRBJ2-5 | . | . | TRBV18
CASSSHKSPYNSPLHF | TGTGCCAGCAGCAGCCATAAGTCCCCCTATAATTCACCCCTCCACTTT | TRBJ1-6 | many | . | TRBV13
CATGGVRAFF | TGTGCCACCGGGGGGGTGCGAGCTTTCTTT | TRBJ1-1 | many | . | TRBV6-1
CSARESGETQYF | TGCAGTGCGCGAGAGTCCGGTGAGACCCAGTACTTC | TRBJ2-5 | many | . | TRBV20-1
CASSILAGGLSTGELFF | TGTGCCAGTAGTATCCTAGCGGGGGGGCTTAGCACCGGGGAGCTGTTTTTT | TRBJ2-2 | . | TRBD2 | TRBV19
CASSEARAGSYEQYF | TGTGCCAGCAGTGAAGCCAGGGCGGGCTCCTACGAGCAGTACTTC | TRBJ2-7 | many | . | TRBV2
CASSLSGLLEQYF | TGTGCCAGCAGTCTATCAGGACTACTCGAGCAGTACTTC | TRBJ2-7 | many | . | TRBV11-2
CASSTHRGVNTEAFF | TGTGCCAGCAGTACCCATCGGGGGGTGAACACTGAAGCTTTCTTT | TRBJ1-1 | many | . | TRBV6-5
CASSSLSGTGAYEQYF | TGTGCCAGCAGCTCCTTATCCGGGACAGGGGCCTACGAGCAGTACTTC | TRBJ2-7 | . | TRBD1 | TRBV11-2
CASTVRSLAKNIQYF | TGTGCCAGCACAGTACGGTCCCTAGCCAAAAACATTCAGTACTTC | TRBJ2-4 | many | . | TRBV12-3/TRBV12-4
CASSSGGSGNTIYF | TGTGCCAGCAGCTCGGGAGGATCTGGAAACACCATATATTTT | TRBJ1-3 | many | . | TRBV9
CASLTGGGDSYEQYF | TGTGCCAGCTTAACCGGGGGGGGGGACTCCTACGAGCAGTACTTC | TRBJ2-7 | many | TRBD2 | TRBV28
CAWSSAGDTEAFF | TGTGCCTGGAGTAGCGCTGGGGACACTGAAGCTTTCTTT | TRBJ1-1 | many | . | TRBV30
CASSYPQGSNTEAFF | TGTGCCAGCAGTTACCCCCAGGGTTCGAACACTGAAGCTTTCTTT | TRBJ1-1 | many | . | TRBV6-5
CASSLSFQTEAFF | TGTGCCAGCAGTTTATCTTTCCAAACTGAAGCTTTCTTT | TRBJ1-1 | . | . | TRBV27
CASSSTGTSGRAENYEQYF | TGTGCCAGCAGTTCTACCGGGACTAGCGGGAGGGCCGAGAACTACGAGCAGTACTTC | TRBJ2-7 | many | TRBD2 | TRBV12-3/TRBV12-4